This is a list of T cell receptor beta chains from one sample in a study of blood T cell repertoires in COVID-19. Only in-frame clones appear in the TCRdb table, and some are missing; sequencing was by immunoSEQ multiplex PCR. The table lists some 670,000 clones, approximately 90% of them singletons, with under 0.3% in the top ten. Sequencing was done on a sample of peripheral blood. Every receptor here comes from a woman aged 18-35 years with acute or convalescent COVID-19. The CDR3 runs from the conserved cysteine through the conserved F or W. The D gene is left open where the match is weak. Clone size is not always given. Where it is, it says once, few, many or a class for expanded clones.

>TRBJ2-5|NA|NA|TRBV19
TGTGCCACCAAAAAGGGCCGGGGGAAGGAGACCCAGTACTTC
CATKKGRGKETQYF
>TRBJ2-2|NA|NA|TRBV6-5
TGTGCCAGCAGTTACTCCGGAGGCACCGGGGAGCTGTTTTTT
CASSYSGGTGELFF
>TRBJ2-3|TRBD2|NA|TRBV19
TGTGCCAGTAGTATAGCGGGGGGAAACACAGATACGCAGTATTTT
CASSIAGGNTDTQYF
>TRBJ2-1|TRBD2|NA|TRBV18
TGTGCCAGCTCATCATCCTTCGCGGGGGGGCAGGGTAATGAGCAGTTCTTC
CASSSSFAGGQGNEQFF
>TRBJ2-7|NA|NA|TRBV6-5
TGTGCCAGCACCGCCACAGGGTACGAGCAGTACTTC
CASTATGYEQYF
>TRBJ1-3|TRBD1|NA|TRBV5-8
TGTGCCAGCAGGTCGACAGGGGCCGGAAACACCATATATTTT
CASRSTGAGNTIYF
>TRBJ2-5|TRBD1|few|TRBV9
TGTGCCAGCACCCAAACCGGGACAGGGGCTACTGAGACCCAGTACTTC
CASTQTGTGATETQYF
>TRBJ2-7|NA|few|TRBV7-8
TGTGCCAGCAGCTTACATCAGGTCCCTCAATACGAGCAGTACTTC
CASSLHQVPQYEQYF
>TRBJ1-5|NA|NA|TRBV24-1
TGTGCCACCAGTGAAAGAGACAGGCTGGAGCCCCAGCATTTT
CATSERDRLEPQHF
>TRBJ2-5|NA|NA|TRBV7-2
TGTGCCAGCAGCTTACGGGGTCGGCTAGAAGAGACCCAGTACTTC
CASSLRGRLEETQYF
>TRBJ1-5|TRBD1|NA|TRBV27
TGTGCCAGCAGCCCCGACAGGGGCCTCGGGTCCCAGCATTTT
CASSPDRGLGSQHF
>TRBJ1-1|NA|NA|TRBV3-1/TRBV3-2
TGTGCCAGCAGCCAAGTCGCGGACACTGAAGCTTTCTTT
CASSQVADTEAFF
>TRBJ1-1|TRBD1|once|TRBV19
TGTGCCAGTAGCCCTCTCTGGACAGGTGCGAACACTGAAGCTTTCTTT
CASSPLWTGANTEAFF
>TRBJ2-1|TRBD1|NA|TRBV9
TGTGCCAGCAGCGTAGCCGGGACAGGATACAATGGTGAGCAGTTCTTC
CASSVAGTGYNGEQFF
>TRBJ1-2|TRBD1|NA|TRBV6-5
TGTGCCAGCAGTCCTGGCGGGACAGGGCTGAATGGCTACACCTTC
CASSPGGTGLNGYTF
>TRBJ2-2|NA|NA|TRBV18
TGTGCCAGCTCACCGAGGACAGCGAACACCGGGGAGCTGTTTTTT
CASSPRTANTGELFF
>TRBJ2-5|TRBD1|NA|TRBV19
TGTGCCAGCGGCTTAACCGGGACAGGTCAAGAGACCCAGTACTTC
CASGLTGTGQETQYF
>TRBJ1-1|TRBD1|once|TRBV27
TGTGCCAGCAGTCGAACTTGGACAGGGTTGAACACTGAAGCTTTCTTT
CASSRTWTGLNTEAFF
>TRBJ1-1|NA|NA|TRBV27
TGTGCCAGCAGTGCAACCCCCGGGACAAGGAACACTGAAGCTTTCTTT
CASSATPGTRNTEAFF
>TRBJ1-3|TRBD1|NA|TRBV2
TGTGCCAGCAGTGCGACAGGGGCCTCCTCTGGAAACACCATATATTTT
CASSATGASSGNTIYF
>TRBJ1-5|TRBD1|once|TRBV7-9
TGTGCCAGCAGCACTGGACAGGCGAATCAGCCCCAGCATTTT
CASSTGQANQPQHF
>TRBJ2-1|TRBD2|NA|TRBV6-6
TGTGCCAGCAGTTACCAGCGGGGGGTGGCCTATGAGCAGTTCTTC
CASSYQRGVAYEQFF
>TRBJ1-6|NA|NA|TRBV15
TGTGCCACCAGCAGTCGGGACACGGGCTCCTATAATTCACCCCTCCACTTT
CATSSRDTGSYNSPLHF
>TRBJ1-2|TRBD1|NA|TRBV7-9
TGTGCCAGCAGCGCAGGACAGGGGGTAAAGCTCTATGGCTACACCTTC
CASSAGQGVKLYGYTF
>TRBJ1-1|NA|NA|TRBV4-1
TGCGCCAGCAGCCCTACGCCCGGGACATCGAACACTGAAGCTTTCTTT
CASSPTPGTSNTEAFF
>TRBJ1-1|TRBD1|once|TRBV6-5
TGTGCCAGCAGTTACCCGACAGGGGGCCACACTGAAGCTTTCTTT
CASSYPTGGHTEAFF
>TRBJ1-2|TRBD1|NA|TRBV19
TGTGCCAGTACGACAGGGACCAAGGCAAACTATGGCTACACCTTC
CASTTGTKANYGYTF
>TRBJ1-1|NA|NA|TRBV12-3/TRBV12-4
TGTGCCAGCGGACTGCAGGGGGAAGCTTTCTTT
CASGLQGEAFF
>TRBJ2-1|NA|NA|TRBV11-3
TGTGCCAGCAGCTTAGACAGGGGCGGTTTATCCTACAATGAGCAGTTCTTC
CASSLDRGGLSYNEQFF
>TRBJ2-7|NA|NA|TRBV7-2
TGTGCCAGCAGCTTAGCAGGTTCAACAGGGACTACATTCTTCTACGAGCAGTACTTC
CASSLAGSTGTTFFYEQYF
>TRBJ2-1|NA|NA|TRBV10-3
TGTGCCATCAGTGGGCAGAATGAGCAGTTCTTC
CAISGQNEQFF
>TRBJ1-2|NA|once|TRBV30
TGTGCCTGGAGTCGGCAGGTGTCCGACTATGGCTACACCTTC
CAWSRQVSDYGYTF
>TRBJ1-2|NA|NA|TRBV5-4
TGTGCCAGCAGCTTGGAGGACGGGATTGTGGGCTACACCTTC
CASSLEDGIVGYTF
>TRBJ2-6|NA|NA|TRBV5-1
TGCGCCAGCAGCTTAGCATCGACAGCATCTGGGGCCAACGTCCTGACTTTC
CASSLASTASGANVLTF
>TRBJ1-1|TRBD1|NA|TRBV27
TGTGCCAGCAGCATCTTTACAGGGGGCGAAACTGAAGCTTTCTTT
CASSIFTGGETEAFF
>TRBJ2-3|TRBD1|NA|TRBV6-4
TGTGCCAGCAGTTACCGAGGGACAGCTACCACAGATACGCAGTATTTT
CASSYRGTATTDTQYF
>TRBJ2-5|TRBD1|NA|TRBV19
TGTGCCATGGACAGGGGGCGCAAAGAGACCCAGTACTTC
CAMDRGRKETQYF
>TRBJ1-2|TRBD1|NA|TRBV6-5
TGTGCCAGCAGTCCCGGACAGGGGACGAGGGGCTACACCTTC
CASSPGQGTRGYTF
>TRBJ2-5|NA|once|TRBV5-1
TGCGCCAGCAGCTTAAAACTAGTCTGGGAGACCCAGTACTTC
CASSLKLVWETQYF
>TRBJ2-7|NA|NA|TRBV28
TGTGCCAGCAGGCTGGGGGGGGCGTACGAGCAGTACTTC
CASRLGGAYEQYF
>TRBJ2-7|NA|NA|TRBV10-2
TGCGCCAGCAGTGGAGGTGGGGCTACCGCCCTTAGGTACGAGCAGTACTTC
CASSGGGATALRYEQYF
>TRBJ2-3|NA|NA|TRBV10-3
TGTGCCATCAGCTCGGGGGGCTTGATAGATACGCAGTATTTT
CAISSGGLIDTQYF